The 21 T cell receptor beta chains below all came from one sample that was sequenced in a study of shared clonotypes between healthy human individuals. The assay was immunoSEQ multiplex PCR, and TCRdb's table has in-frame clones only and misses some. The sample carries 600,000 to 750,000 clones, 55% to 80% recorded once. The sample was memory CD4+ T cells sorted from blood. Subset of the sample: CD45RA-negative fraction. Every receptor here comes from a woman under 40 in good health.

This sequence joins TRBV6-1 and TRBJ1-5, with D hard to call. V gave up 4 bases and J gave up 0 bases, with 7 bases separating them. Germline V gene lookup returns CDR1 MNHNS and CDR2 SASEGT. The length of the CDR3 is 14 residues. CDR3 residues: CASSARHSNQPQHF. CDR3 DNA sequence: TGTGCCAGCAGTGCCCGACATAGCAATCAGCCCCAGCATTTT.

The CDR3 coding sequence is TGTGCCAGCAGCTCCCGAGGGGCCGGAAACACCATATATTTT. It codes for CASSSRGAGNTIYF. The rearrangement uses TRBV9 and TRBJ1-3; weak D call: TRBD1 (5 bases). CDR1 and CDR2 (germline): SGDLS, YYNGEE. The CDR3 has 14 residues. V lost 4 bases, J lost 4 bases, and 12 bases lay in between.

V is TRBV27 and J is TRBJ1-3; D unresolved. V shed 5 bases and J shed 6 bases, with 14 bases lying between them. Germline V lookup: CDR1 MNHEY, CDR2 SMNVEV (reference sequence). The CDR3 covers 14 residues. CDR3: CASSLHGSENTIYF. CDR3 nucleotide sequence: TGTGCCAGCAGTCTCCACGGCTCAGAAAACACCATATATTTT.

Comment on this clone: Its ends do not fully match the called genes, so a read error is possible. The chain combines TRBV6-1 with TRBJ1-1, with D uncertain. Germline V CDR1 and CDR2: MNHNS, SASEGT. The CDR3 covers 15 residues. The DNA for the CDR3 is TGTGCCAGCAGAGAAGGTATTCGCAGTAACACTGAAGCTTTCTTT. Protein product: CASREGIRSNTEAFF.

The chain carries TRBV7-2 and TRBJ1-4, with TRBD1 matching 10 bases. CDR1 is SGHTA and CDR2 is FQGNSA in the germline V gene. The V gene end was trimmed by 6 bases and the J gene end by 8 bases; junction bases not matched to a gene: 9. This CDR3 has 15 residues. The CDR3 DNA follows: TGTGCCAGCAGGCCCCATCTGGGACAGGGGGAAAAACTGTTTTTT. Protein: CASRPHLGQGEKLFF.

This clone came up a few times. The V call is TRBV28, the J call TRBJ2-6, with D possibly being TRBD2 (5 bases). CDR1 MDHEN and CDR2 SYDVKM come from the germline V gene. The CDR3 is 16 residues long. Trimming left V 8 bases short and J 0 bases short, with 14 bases between. The CDR3 loop reads CASLFKRPSGANVLTF. CDR3 coding DNA: TGTGCCAGCTTGTTCAAGCGGCCCTCTGGGGCCAACGTCCTGACTTTC. The whole variable domain, remainder taken from reference TRBV28 and TRBJ2-6, is DVKVTQSSRYLVKRTGEKVFLECVQDMDHENMFWYRQDPGLGLRLIYFSYDVKMKEKGDIPEGYSVSREKKERFSLILESASTNQTSMYLCASLFKRPSGANVLTFGAGSRLTVL.

This clone occurred once. The V gene is TRBV6-1, the J gene TRBJ2-7, with 13 bases that match TRBD2. This CDR3 contains 16 residues. The germline CDR1 and CDR2 sequences are MNHNS and SASEGT. V trimming: 3 bases; J trimming: 3 bases; junction bases outside the gene matches: 5. CDR3 sequence reads: CASSDKGLAGLYEQYF. The CDR3 DNA reads as TGTGCCAGCAGTGATAAGGGACTAGCGGGACTCTACGAGCAGTACTTC.

The rearrangement links TRBV5-1 to TRBJ2-1; 7 positions match TRBD1. Germline CDR1 and CDR2: SGHRS and YFSETQ. The V and J ends lost 0 bases and 7 bases, in that order; junction bases with no gene match: 10. This CDR3 has 16 amino acids. CDR3 coding DNA: TGCGCCAGCAGCTTGGAAGGCCGACAGGGATTAAATGAGCAGTTCTTC. This encodes CASSLEGRQGLNEQFF.

J is TRBJ1-2 and V is TRBV30, with 7 bases matching TRBD1. The germline gives CDR1 GTSNPN, CDR2 SVGIG (reference sequence). The CDR3 is made up of 13 amino acids. The V gene end was trimmed by 2 bases and the J gene end by 7 bases; junction bases not matched to a gene: 7. The chain's CDR3 is CAWSYTGEGGYTF. CDR3 nucleotides: TGTGCCTGGAGTTACACAGGGGAGGGTGGCTACACCTTC.

This clone was recorded once. The J gene is TRBJ2-7, the V gene TRBV28; D is possibly TRBD2 (6 bases). V lost 4 bases and J lost 7, with 17 bases in between. This CDR3 is 14 amino acids long. Germline V lookup: CDR1 MDHEN, CDR2 SYDVKM. CDR3 DNA: TGTGCCAGCAGTTCCCCGGGACTTCTGGGGGAGCAGTACTTC. Its translation is CASSSPGLLGEQYF.

This chain joins TRBV25-1 and TRBJ2-1; perhaps TRBD2 as D (5 bases). The CDR3 is 16 amino acids. CDR1 MGHDK and CDR2 SYGVNS come from the germline V gene. Between the trimmed V and J ends, which lost 1 base and 5 bases, there was a span of 15 bases. CDR3 in DNA: TGTGCCAGCAGTGAATGGGGAACGGACGGGAACAATGAGCAGTTCTTC. Its protein product is CASSEWGTDGNNEQFF.

V is TRBV28 and J is TRBJ2-7, with TRBD2 matching 7 bases. This CDR3 has 13 residues. Germline trimming cut 5 bases from V and 5 bases from J; bases unmatched to any gene: 6. Germline V gives CDR1 MDHEN, CDR2 SYDVKM. CDR3 DNA sequence: TGTGCCAGCAGTCGGGGAGGGACCCACGAGCAGTACTTC. Encoded protein: CASSRGGTHEQYF.

As regards this clone: At the DNA level, this CDR3 is encoded by other sequences in the same sample as well. In DNA form, the CDR3 reads TGTGCCAGCAGTGACCGGGTGCGGGGCTACACCTTC. Translated: CASSDRVRGYTF. The rearrangement links TRBV28 to TRBJ1-2; D unclear. Germline V gene sequence: CDR1 MDHEN, CDR2 SYDVKM. V was trimmed by 5 bases and J by 8 bases, leaving 12 bases between them. The length of the CDR3 is 12 residues.

Regarding this clone: Distinct nucleotide sequences in the sample also encode this CDR3. This rearrangement joins TRBV5-1 to TRBJ1-2; D is unclear. Trimming removed 2 bases at V and 2 bases at J, with 7 bases between. In germline, CDR1 is SGHRS, CDR2 YFSETQ. This CDR3 comprises 13 residues. CDR3: CASSFQVNYGYTF. CDR3 nucleotides: TGCGCCAGCAGCTTTCAGGTCAACTATGGCTACACCTTC.

The chain has TRBV30 and TRBJ2-6; D not resolved. Germline V gene lookup returns CDR1 GTSNPN and CDR2 SVGIG (reference sequence). V was shortened by 4 bases and J by 2 bases, with 6 bases between the two germline ends. The CDR3 is 13 amino acids. CDR3 loop: CAWNGAGANVLTF. CDR3 coding DNA: TGTGCCTGGAATGGGGCTGGGGCCAACGTCCTGACTTTC.

The V gene is TRBV15, the J gene TRBJ1-5, with 9 bases lining up with TRBD1. This CDR3 is built from 14 residues. V shed 5 bases, J shed 5 bases, and the junction held 4 bases outside the gene matches. The germline V gene encodes CDR1 LNHNV and CDR2 YYDKDF (reference sequence). CDR3 loop: CATSSGQGHQPQHF. The CDR3, as DNA: TGTGCCACCAGCTCGGGACAGGGTCATCAGCCCCAGCATTTT.

This sequence joins TRBV10-3 and TRBJ1-1; no definite D call. CDR3 size: 16 residues. Germline V CDR1 and CDR2: ENHRY, SYGVKD. V dropped 2 bases and J dropped 0 bases, with 13 bases sitting between them. The CDR3 protein is CAISENAFSMNTEAFF. DNA for the CDR3: TGTGCCATCAGTGAGAATGCTTTTTCAATGAACACTGAAGCTTTCTTT.

This clone was counted between two and nine times. The chain carries TRBV4-1 and TRBJ2-7, with TRBD2 identical over 7 bases. Trimming at V came to 0 bases and at J to 4 bases, leaving 9 bases not matched to a gene. Per germline, CDR1 MGHRA and CDR2 YSYEKL. CDR3 length: 16 residues. CDR3 sequence reads: CASSQETLAADYEQYF. The CDR3 DNA follows: TGCGCCAGCAGCCAAGAAACCCTAGCGGCAGATTACGAGCAGTACTTC.

The chain links TRBV2 to TRBJ2-1, with TRBD2 matching over 8 bases. Germline V lookup: CDR1 SNHLY, CDR2 FYNNEI. The CDR3 is 15 amino acids. With V trimmed by 6 bases and J by 8 bases, 12 bases remained unmatched. For the CDR3, the DNA is TGTGCCAGCAGCGTACTTCCGGGAGGGTACGATGAGCAGTTCTTC. It codes for CASSVLPGGYDEQFF.

The chain's CDR3 is CASSPAGSNTEAFF. Here the CDR3 DNA reads TGCGCCAGCAGCCCGGCCGGGAGTAACACTGAAGCTTTCTTT. The rearrangement uses TRBV5-1 and TRBJ1-1; no firm D call. V was pared by 4 bases and J by 2 bases, with 12 bases between. Germline CDR1 and CDR2: SGHRS and YFSETQ. There are 14 residues in the CDR3.

This rearrangement joins TRBV6-1 to TRBJ1-1; perhaps TRBD1 as D (6 bases). V lost 7 bases and J 4 bases, leaving 16 bases between the germline ends. Germline CDR1 and CDR2: MNHNS and SASEGT. The CDR3 totals 14 residues. CDR3 sequence (DNA): TGTGCCAGCAATAAACAGGGATCGCTCACTGAAGCTTTCTTT. This encodes CASNKQGSLTEAFF.